This T cell receptor beta chain was identified in a study of CD8 T cells in Susac syndrome. Reverse transcription of about 0.45 to 1 ug RNA was performed with random hexamers. TCRdb passed the immunoSEQ multiplex PCR reads through MiXCR, listing each CDR3 protein once. The sample has some 210,000 distinct CDR3 sequences; around 93% are singletons. Study-wide points: It was acknowledged by the study that relatively few individuals were included in its TCR sequencing and HLA analysis.

To note about this clonotype: Its antigen is as yet unknown.

Between the trimmed V and J ends, which lost 3 bases and 2 bases, there was a span of 7 bases. This CDR3 spans 13 amino acids. CDR1 is MNHEY and CDR2 is SMNVEV in the germline V gene (reference sequence). This sequence was found in a human donor with Susac syndrome. The gene calls are TRBV27 and TRBJ1-2; D not certain. Input material: CD4+ T cells from PBMCs. Here the CDR3 DNA reads TGTGCCAGCAGTTTCGGCCACAACTATGGCTACACCTTC. This encodes CASSFGHNYGYTF.